These 17 T cell receptor beta chains were sequenced from one sample in a study of siplizumab effects on memory and regulatory T cells. Repertoires were generated with immunoSEQ multiplex PCR, while TCRdb's copy carries only in-frame clones and drops some. The sample holds 100,000 to 120,000 clones, 92% seen once. The material sequenced was CD4+ T cells sorted from blood. The receptor source for this set is a human donor in good health.

This sequence joins TRBV2 and TRBJ2-3; D might be TRBD1 or TRBD2, each matching 5 bases. The V gene lost 7 bases and the J gene lost 4 bases, with 15 bases spanning the gap. CDR1 and CDR2 (germline): SNHLY, FYNNEI. The CDR3 sequence is 14 residues long. The DNA for the CDR3 is TGTGCCAGCACCTCGGGGCCGTGGGCAGATACGCAGTATTTT. This sequence encodes CASTSGPWADTQYF. The full variable domain, with the rest looked up from reference TRBV2 and TRBJ2-3, is EPEVTQTPSHQVTQMGQEVILRCVPISNHLYFYWYRQILGQKVEFLVSFYNNEISEKSEIFDDQFSVERPDGSNFTLKIRSTKLEDSAMYFCASTSGPWADTQYFGPGTRLTVL.

The CDR3 reads CASSRWGFGQEGTGELFF. For the CDR3, the DNA is TGTGCCAGCAGTCGTTGGGGGTTTGGACAGGAAGGGACCGGGGAGCTGTTTTTT. The rearrangement joins TRBV27 to TRBJ2-2; 7 nucleotides agree with TRBD1. This CDR3 contains 18 residues. Looked up from germline, CDR1 is MNHEY and CDR2 is SMNVEV (reference sequence). J lost 5 bases, V lost 5 bases, and 17 bases had no gene match.

CDR3 in amino acids: CASSPLSRGGAYNEQFF. CDR3 nucleotides: TGTGCCAGCTCACCCCTTTCGCGCGGGGGGGCCTACAATGAGCAGTTCTTC. The V gene is TRBV18, the J gene TRBJ2-1; 9 bases fit TRBD2. The V segment lost 3 bases and the J segment 2 bases; nucleotides outside the gene matches: 8. This CDR3 has 17 residues. Germline V gene sequence: CDR1 KGHSH, CDR2 LQKENI.

The chain links TRBV30 to TRBJ2-6, with 9 bases that match TRBD1. V trimming: 7 bases; J trimming: 1 base; junction bases outside the gene matches: 5. This CDR3 is built from 15 residues. Per germline, CDR1 GTSNPN and CDR2 SVGIG (reference sequence). The CDR3: CASGQGPSGANVLTF. The CDR3, as DNA: TGTGCCTCCGGACAGGGGCCGTCTGGGGCCAACGTCCTGACTTTC.

This clone was found once. The chain couples TRBV7-7 to TRBJ2-6, with D possibly being TRBD2 (6 bases). This CDR3 region has 15 residues. The V end was cut by 1 base, the J end by 4 bases, with 8 bases between. Germline V gene sequence: CDR1 SSHAT, CDR2 FNYEAQ (reference sequence). This chain's CDR3 is CASSLGGAGANVLTF. For the CDR3, the DNA is TGTGCCAGCAGCTTAGGCGGGGCCGGGGCCAACGTCCTGACTTTC. Using reference TRBV7-7 and TRBJ2-6 for the parts outside the CDR3, the full variable domain is GAGVSQSPRYKVTKRGQDVTLRCDPISSHATLYWYQQALGQGPEFLTYFNYEAQPDKSGLPSDRFSAERPEGSISTLTIQRTEQRDSAMYRCASSLGGAGANVLTFGAGSRLTVL.

This clone occurred once. The chain combines TRBV7-9 with TRBJ1-3; weak D call: TRBD1 (5 bases). There are 16 residues in the CDR3. Germline CDR1 SEHNR, CDR2 FQNEAQ (reference sequence). V lost 5 bases and J 2 bases, leaving 16 bases between the germline ends. CDR3 sequence reads: CASSPGPHQAGNTIYF. Here the CDR3 DNA reads TGTGCCAGCAGCCCGGGGCCCCACCAGGCTGGAAACACCATATATTTT.

This clone occurred once. The rearrangement uses TRBV5-1 and TRBJ2-7; 8 bases fit TRBD1. The CDR3 is 14 residues long. Germline loops: CDR1 SGHRS, CDR2 YFSETQ. Trimming cost V 4 bases and J 5 bases; bases outside gene matches: 8. The CDR3 coding sequence is TGCGCCAGCAGCCCCTATCAGGGGGCACACGAGCAGTACTTC. Translated: CASSPYQGAHEQYF.

The CDR3 DNA sequence: TGTGCCAGTAGTATACGGACAGGGGCGGCCAATTCACCCCTCCACTTT. Protein product: CASSIRTGAANSPLHF. The chain has TRBV19 and TRBJ1-6; 9 positions agree with TRBD1. The CDR3 has 16 residues. Trimming removed 2 bases from V and 7 bases from J; junction bases left unmatched: 6. In germline, CDR1 is LNHDA, CDR2 SQIVND (reference sequence).

This clone appeared a single time. The rearrangement joins TRBV27 to TRBJ2-3; tentative D call: TRBD1 (7 bases). The CDR3 runs 14 residues. The ends were cut back, 3 bases at V and 4 bases at J, with 11 bases in the middle. The germline V gene encodes CDR1 MNHEY and CDR2 SMNVEV (reference sequence). The CDR3 sequence is CASSFGRGADTQYF. As DNA, the CDR3 is TGTGCCAGCAGTTTTGGCAGGGGGGCAGATACGCAGTATTTT.

A few counts support this clone. The CDR3 reads CASSRTGRNSPLHF. The CDR3 DNA is TGTGCCAGCAGCCGCACGGGGCGAAATTCACCCCTCCACTTT. The rearrangement joins TRBV6-5 to TRBJ1-6; maybe TRBD1 (5 bases). Per germline, CDR1 MNHEY and CDR2 SVGAGI. Trimming left V 6 bases short and J 7 bases short, with 13 bases between. This CDR3 is built from 14 residues.

The genes are TRBV19 and TRBJ2-5; D is unclear. Trimming stripped 3 bases from V and 2 bases from J, with 7 bases between. Germline CDR1 LNHDA, CDR2 SQIVND (reference sequence). The CDR3 totals 13 residues. CDR3 loop: CASSMSPQETQYF. The DNA of the CDR3 is TGTGCCAGTAGTATGTCTCCTCAAGAGACCCAGTACTTC.

The gene calls are TRBV5-8 and TRBJ2-1; D gene unclear. In germline, CDR1 is SGHTS, CDR2 YDEGEE. This CDR3 comprises 13 residues. V was clipped by 7 bases and J by 6 bases, with 14 bases between them. Here the CDR3 reads CASLLRHSNEQFF. The CDR3 DNA follows: TGTGCCAGCCTACTACGGCATAGCAATGAGCAGTTCTTC.

This chain links TRBV19 with TRBJ2-7; the D gene is possibly TRBD2 (7 bases). Germline CDR1 reads LNHDA; CDR2 reads SQIVND (reference sequence). CDR3 size: 16 residues. The ends were cut back, 3 bases at V and 1 base at J, with 16 bases in the middle. The CDR3 nucleotides are TGTGCCAGTAGTATTTTGTGGCGGGGGCGATCCTACGAGCAGTACTTC. It yields the protein CASSILWRGRSYEQYF. The variable domain in full, completed from reference TRBV19 and TRBJ2-7, reads DGGITQSPKYLFRKEGQNVTLSCEQNLNHDAMYWYRQDPGQGLRLIYYSQIVNDFQKGDIAEGYSVSREKKESFPLTVTSAQKNPTAFYLCASSILWRGRSYEQYFGPGTRLTVT.

The chain is built from TRBV7-9 and TRBJ1-1, with 9 bases matching TRBD1. V was clipped by 5 bases and J by 12 bases; unmatched bases: 7. The CDR3 extends over 12 amino acids. Germline CDR1 SEHNR, CDR2 FQNEAQ (reference sequence). The CDR3 sequence: CASSQDRGASFF. The CDR3 nucleotides read TGTGCCAGCAGCCAGGACAGGGGAGCATCTTTCTTT. The complete variable domain, with remaining parts taken from reference TRBV7-9 and TRBJ1-1, reads DTGVSQNPRHKITKRGQNVTFRCDPISEHNRLYWYRQTLGQGPEFLTYFQNEAQLEKSRLLSDRFSAERPKGSFSTLEIQRTEQGDSAMYLCASSQDRGASFFGQGTRLTVV.

This clone was observed a handful of times. CDR3 protein: CASGRDRGYSPLHF. DNA for the CDR3: TGTGCCAGCGGCCGGGACAGGGGCTATTCACCCCTCCACTTT. The genes are TRBV5-6 and TRBJ1-6, with 10 positions matching TRBD1. The germline V gene has CDR1 SGHDT and CDR2 YYEEEE. This CDR3 spans 14 amino acids. V lost 7 bases to trimming and J lost 8 bases; unmatched junction nucleotides: 6.

V is TRBV19 and J is TRBJ1-5; D is possibly TRBD1 (5 bases). Trimming removed 6 bases from V and 7 bases from J, with 10 bases in between. Germline-derived CDR1 and CDR2 are LNHDA and SQIVND (reference sequence). The CDR3 loop spans 12 amino acids. CDR3 amino acids: CASRPGGQPQHF. Here the CDR3 DNA reads TGTGCCAGTAGGCCCGGGGGACAGCCCCAGCATTTT.

The V gene is TRBV2, the J gene TRBJ1-5; possible D gene TRBD1, 6 bases. Germline V gives CDR1 SNHLY, CDR2 FYNNEI. Trimming removed 5 bases at V and 5 bases at J, with 16 bases between. This CDR3 is 15 amino acids long. CDR3 loop: CASSTRTAVYQPQHF. The CDR3 bases are TGTGCCAGCAGTACCCGGACAGCCGTCTATCAGCCCCAGCATTTT.